The 20 T cell receptor beta chains reported below all come from one sample, sequenced in a study of blood T cells in healthy people across ages. Using a J-beta primer mix together with a sample-barcoded 5' primer, a second PCR was run for 7 to 11 cycles. TCRdb passed the 5' RACE reads through MiXCR, listing each CDR3 protein once. The sample holds roughly 800,000 distinct CDR3 sequences, 58% seen once. The sample consisted of blood. The receptor set was obtained from a man aged 30 to 45 in good health.

The chain has TRBV29-1 and TRBJ2-5; D perhaps matches TRBD2 (5 bases). The J call may be mistaken, given a closer DNA end match to TRBJ2-7. The germline V gene has CDR1 SQVTM and CDR2 ANQGSEA. This CDR3 spans 15 amino acids. CDR3 sequence: CSARRNARGYYEQYF. CDR3 in DNA: TGCAGCGCCCGAAGGAACGCACGGGGATACTACGAGCAGTACTTC.

The J gene is TRBJ2-4, the V gene TRBV15, with 7 bases fitting TRBD1. Near its end, the DNA agrees better with TRBJ2-7, so the J call may be wrong. Per the germline V gene, CDR1 is LNHNV and CDR2 is YYDKDF (reference sequence). The CDR3 runs 15 residues. The CDR3 bases are TGTGCCACCAGCAGCTACAGGGGTAGTGTGAACGAGCAGTACTTC. Its translation is CATSSYRGSVNEQYF.

V and J are TRBV30 and TRBJ2-6; D gene unclear. Germline CDR1 and CDR2: GTSNPN and SVGIG (reference sequence). The CDR3 spans 11 residues. The CDR3 DNA follows: TGTGCGGCGGACGGGGCCAACGTCCTGACTTTC. Its translation is CAADGANVLTF.

The rearrangement joins TRBV7-2 to TRBJ1-1; D is unresolved. The germline gives CDR1 SGHTA, CDR2 FQGNSA. CDR3 length equals 11 residues. The germline V and J ends were trimmed by 5 bases and 4 bases, with 5 bases remaining between them. The CDR3 loop is CASSVSTEAFF. CDR3 nucleotide sequence: TGTGCCAGCAGCGTGAGCACTGAAGCTTTCTTT.

The chain has TRBV20-1 and TRBJ2-1; TRBD2 matches 7 bases. The CDR3 runs 14 residues. Unmatched junction bases numbered 5, after V lost 0 bases and J lost 6 bases. The germline CDR1 and CDR2 sequences are DFQATT and SNEGSKA (reference sequence). The CDR3 protein is CSARDVAGVNEQFF. CDR3 coding DNA: TGCAGTGCTAGAGATGTGGCGGGGGTCAATGAGCAGTTCTTC.

This chain connects TRBV28 to TRBJ1-5; D is ambiguous. Germline loops: CDR1 MDHEN, CDR2 SYDVKM. This CDR3 spans 15 amino acids. Trimming pared 6 bases from V and 2 bases from J, leaving 14 bases between. The CDR3 DNA reads as TGTGCCAGCAGATCCGAAGGGAAGGGCAATCAGCCCCAGCATTTT. Translation gives CASRSEGKGNQPQHF.

In this sample, this clonotype turned up a few times. This chain joins TRBV7-9 and TRBJ2-7; 12 bases align to TRBD1. The V gene end was trimmed by 2 bases and the J gene end by 3 bases; junction bases not matched to a gene: 11. The CDR3 runs 18 residues. The germline V gene encodes CDR1 SEHNR and CDR2 FQNEAQ (reference sequence). The CDR3 region is CASSLTGQGAQKYYEQYF. The CDR3 bases are TGTGCCAGCAGCTTAACGGGACAGGGGGCTCAGAAATACTACGAGCAGTACTTC.

The sample holds many counts of this clonotype. V and J are TRBV18 and TRBJ2-3, with D perhaps matching TRBD1 or TRBD2 (5 bases each). Trimming shortened V by 5 bases and J by 0 bases, and 6 bases separated the two germline ends. The CDR3 consists of 13 residues. The germline gives CDR1 KGHSH, CDR2 LQKENI. As DNA, the CDR3 is TGTGCCAGCTCAGAGGGGAGCACAGATACGCAGTATTTT. Protein: CASSEGSTDTQYF. Together with reference TRBV18 and TRBJ2-3, the CDR3 gives the full variable domain: NAGVMQNPRHLVRRRGQEARLRCSPMKGHSHVYWYRQLPEEGLKFMVYLQKENIIDESGMPKERFSAEFPKEGPSILRIQQVVRGDSAAYFCASSEGSTDTQYFGPGTRLTVL.

In DNA form, the CDR3 reads TGTGCCAGCAGCGCCCGAGGAGGGAACACTGAAGCTTTCTTT. Translated, it gives CASSARGGNTEAFF. This rearrangement joins TRBV7-6 to TRBJ1-1; no definite D call. Germline V gene sequence: CDR1 SGHVS, CDR2 FNYEAQ. Deletions cut 5 bases from V and 1 base from J, with 11 bases between. CDR3 length: 14 residues.

The chain carries TRBV12-3 or TRBV12-4 and TRBJ2-5; 7 bases line up with TRBD1. Losses at the gene ends were 7 bases for V and 3 bases for J; bases not matched to a gene: 5. The CDR3 is 13 amino acids. The CDR3 region has the DNA TGTGCCAGCACCCCCAGGGGGAAAGAGACCCAGTACTTC. Residues: CASTPRGKETQYF.

This clonotype was detected only a few times. V gene TRBV6-2 or TRBV6-3 combines with J gene TRBJ2-5; no clear D. CDR1 MNHEY and CDR2 SVGEGT come from the germline V gene. The CDR3 has 12 residues. V lost 2 bases and J lost 9, with 10 bases in between. CDR3: CASSYGPKAQYF. CDR3 DNA: TGTGCCAGCAGTTACGGACCAAAAGCCCAGTACTTC.

The chain links TRBV15 to TRBJ2-3; a weak D match, TRBD2 (6 bases). CDR3 length: 15 amino acids. Germline-derived CDR1 and CDR2 are LNHNV and YYDKDF (reference sequence). With 0 bases removed from V and 1 base from J, the gap between germline ends came to 8 bases. The CDR3 DNA reads as TGTGCCACCAGCAGAGATTGGGAGGGCACAGATACGCAGTATTTT. Its translation: CATSRDWEGTDTQYF.

This clonotype has a handful of counts. This chain joins TRBV7-2 and TRBJ2-2, with D uncertain. V was trimmed by 3 bases and J by 6 bases, leaving 8 bases between them. The V gene's germline CDR1 is SGHTA and CDR2 FQGNSA. This CDR3 region has 13 residues. CDR3 coding DNA: TGTGCCAGCAGCTTCTTCTATCCCGGGGAGCTGTTTTTT. Translation gives CASSFFYPGELFF.

Ten or more counts support this clonotype. The rearrangement joins TRBV7-6 to TRBJ2-5; 10 bases fit TRBD2. Germline CDR1 reads SGHVS; CDR2 reads FNYEAQ. CDR3 length: 13 residues. Losses at the gene ends were 8 bases for V and 5 bases for J; bases not matched to a gene: 5. CDR3 coding DNA: TGTGCCAGCCGGGCTAGCGGGGGTGAGACCCAGTACTTC. Translated: CASRASGGETQYF. The full variable domain, rest sourced from reference TRBV7-6 and TRBJ2-5, is GAGVSQSPRYKVTKRGQDVALRCDPISGHVSLYWYRQALGQGPEFLTYFNYEAQQDKSGLPNDRFSAERPEGSISTLTIQRTEQRDSAMYRCASRASGGETQYFGPGTRLLVL.

This clonotype was detected many times. This chain links TRBV3-1 with TRBJ2-5; no definite D call. CDR1 is LGHDT, CDR2 YNNKEL, per germline (reference sequence). This CDR3 is built from 12 residues. V dropped 3 bases and J dropped 5 bases, with 7 bases sitting between them. CDR3 coding DNA: TGTGCCAGCAGCCACGCCGGGGAGACCCAGTACTTC. Protein: CASSHAGETQYF.

The V gene is TRBV27, the J gene TRBJ2-2; no clear D. The CDR3 consists of 14 residues. Germline loops: CDR1 MNHEY, CDR2 SMNVEV (reference sequence). V was trimmed by 4 bases and J by 6 bases, leaving 12 bases between them. CDR3 coding DNA: TGTGCCAGCAGTTCCCTAGTCTCTCCCGGGGAGCTGTTTTTT. It encodes CASSSLVSPGELFF.

This clonotype turned up a few times. The rearrangement joins TRBV28 to TRBJ2-7; 7 nucleotides align to TRBD1. V shed 6 bases and J 0 bases; nucleotides not matched to a gene: 8. CDR1 is MDHEN, CDR2 SYDVKM, per germline. The CDR3 is 15 residues long. The CDR3: CASRSSRDSSYEQYF. In DNA form, the CDR3 reads TGTGCCAGCAGGTCCAGCCGGGACAGCTCCTACGAGCAGTACTTC.

The rearrangement uses TRBV20-1 and TRBJ1-1; D unclear. The CDR3 contains 13 residues. The ends were cut back, 3 bases at V and 8 bases at J, with 16 bases in the middle. The germline gives CDR1 DFQATT, CDR2 SNEGSKA (reference sequence). The CDR3 DNA follows: TGCAGTGCTAGTGGTTCCCCGCAAACCGAAGCTTTCTTT. The encoded protein is CSASGSPQTEAFF.

This clonotype was recorded a few times. The chain joins TRBV20-1 to TRBJ2-7; possibly TRBD1 or TRBD2 for D (5 bases each). The DNA matches TRBJ2-5 better at its end, which makes the J call doubtful. The CDR3 length is 18 residues. Per germline, CDR1 DFQATT and CDR2 SNEGSKA (reference sequence). The CDR3 reads CSASPLGPGQIGVETQYF. DNA of the CDR3: TGCAGTGCTAGTCCTCTGGGACCGGGCCAAATCGGGGTGGAGACCCAGTACTTC.

This sequence joins TRBV7-2 and TRBJ2-3, with unresolved D. Germline V gives CDR1 SGHTA, CDR2 FQGNSA. The CDR3 has 13 residues. The germline V and J ends were trimmed by 5 bases and 4 bases, with 10 bases remaining between them. CDR3 nucleotides: TGTGCCAGCAGCGTAAGACGGGCAGATACGCAGTATTTT. It is translated as CASSVRRADTQYF.